This T cell receptor beta chain was documented in a study of cytomegalovirus exposure and HLA in healthy donors (dated by TCRdb to 2016 to 2017). About the investigation overall: According to a later analysis, one platform produced both the roughly 110 validation repertoires and the approximately 660 repertoires of the first cohort. The study aimed to test whether signatures of past pathogen exposure could be identified by cataloging public T cell receptors. Along with the roughly 610-subject first cohort, a separate validation cohort of over a hundred different subjects was used. To predict cytomegalovirus infection status, the study brought together high-throughput TCR immunosequencing, statistical association of individual TCRs with disease status, and machine learning.

Trimming leaves V shorter by 3 bases and J shorter by 6 bases, with the junction holding 2 bases beyond the gene matches. The CDR3, from cysteine to phenylalanine, totals 12 residues. Only the CDR3 portion is preserved as DNA: 36 bases, with reading frame beginning at the first base. From the germline V gene (reference sequence), CDR1 is GTSNPN and CDR2 is SVGIG. Turning to this clone: What antigen it recognizes has not been identified. No clone much larger than this one lies a single base away; base qualities are absent.

Library construction relied on the immunoSEQ multiplex PCR assay. On the study's bioinformatics: A statistical classification framework was built to diagnose cytomegalovirus status from the catalog of TCR beta chain sequences. In TCRdb, the immuneACCESS table is reduced to in-frame sequences with V and J assigned. These tables do not hold every clone; where another copy was compared, an unresolved V gene accounts for under half, and the others remain unexplained. The DNA was the basis for D and trimming; V, J and clone size are from that table. The sample profile shows about 220,000 clones; about 83% of them were found once. Of the sample, about 2.8% falls within the top ten clones. The donors belonged to the validation cohort of over a hundred subjects, which was separate from the approximately 660-subject first cohort. The investigation overall reported the following: A later analysis had no HLA typing for the validation cohort, so co-occurrence there was scored across all 110 or so repertoires. According to the authors, the approach could potentially be generalized to other disease states and immunological phenotypes. In a later analysis, TCRs clustered in the first cohort were found to also tend to co-occur in the 120 or so validation repertoires, with 90% to 95% of cluster scores above 0. Most TCR sequences were observed very rarely across donors, whereas some public TCRs were present in many individuals. A total of 150 to 200 TCR beta chains were listed by the study as associated with cytomegalovirus. In vitro tests confirmed that three of the cytomegalovirus-associated TCR beta chains recognize cytomegalovirus antigens. Cytomegalovirus status was reported to be diagnosed by the classifier with high specificity and sensitivity in both the original and validation cohorts.

The sample taken for sequencing was PBMCs. The V and J segments used are TRBV30 and TRBJ1-2; 9 bases in the middle match TRBD1. The TCR sequence derives from a man aged 18 to 35 in good health and CMV-seronegative. The nucleotides are TGTGCCTGGAGCCGGACAGGGGATGGCTACACCTTC. Its protein reads: CAWSRTGDGYTF.